The sequence of this TCR beta chain was determined in a study of breast tumors, draining lymph nodes, adjacent tissues. Axillary draining lymph nodes of breast cancer patients supplied the node samples. This clonotype was counted at least ten times. Its target is not known. Whole-study results and caveats: Compared with basal-like, luminal-like tumors shared significantly more repertoire with nontumor tissue. Tumor repertoires ranked between lymph nodes and nontumor tissue in diversity, with V and J gene preferences.

One entry per CDR3 protein results from TCRdb running MiXCR on the multiplex PCR reads. The sample contains about 230,000 distinct CDR3 sequences, less than 40% of which appear only once. There are 14 residues in the CDR3. Germline-derived CDR1 and CDR2 are DFQATT and SNEGSKA (reference sequence). Trimming shortened V by 5 bases and J by 9 bases, and 22 bases separated the two germline ends. Source material: axillary lymph node tissue. The sequence was collected from a female donor with breast cancer. Some clones in this sample may be carry-over from other donors' samples. This chain uses TRBV20-1 with TRBJ2-5; no reliable D call. The CDR3 loop is CSAGGKGSPGPQYF. The CDR3 nucleotides read TGCAGTGCTGGCGGTAAGGGCAGCCCAGGCCCCCAGTACTTC.